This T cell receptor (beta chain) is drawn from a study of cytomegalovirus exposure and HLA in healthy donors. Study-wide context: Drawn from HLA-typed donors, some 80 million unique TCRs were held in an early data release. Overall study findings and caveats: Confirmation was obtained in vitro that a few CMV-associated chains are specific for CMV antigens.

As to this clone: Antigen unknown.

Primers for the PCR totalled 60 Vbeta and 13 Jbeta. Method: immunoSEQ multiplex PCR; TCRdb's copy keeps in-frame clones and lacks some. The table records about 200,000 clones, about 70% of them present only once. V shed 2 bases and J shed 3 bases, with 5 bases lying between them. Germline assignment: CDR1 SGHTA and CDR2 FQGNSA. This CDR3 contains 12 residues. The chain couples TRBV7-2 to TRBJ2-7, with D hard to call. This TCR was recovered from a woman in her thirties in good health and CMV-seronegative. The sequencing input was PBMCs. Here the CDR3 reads CASSLYSYEQYF. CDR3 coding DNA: TGTGCCAGCAGCTTATATAGCTACGAGCAGTACTTC.